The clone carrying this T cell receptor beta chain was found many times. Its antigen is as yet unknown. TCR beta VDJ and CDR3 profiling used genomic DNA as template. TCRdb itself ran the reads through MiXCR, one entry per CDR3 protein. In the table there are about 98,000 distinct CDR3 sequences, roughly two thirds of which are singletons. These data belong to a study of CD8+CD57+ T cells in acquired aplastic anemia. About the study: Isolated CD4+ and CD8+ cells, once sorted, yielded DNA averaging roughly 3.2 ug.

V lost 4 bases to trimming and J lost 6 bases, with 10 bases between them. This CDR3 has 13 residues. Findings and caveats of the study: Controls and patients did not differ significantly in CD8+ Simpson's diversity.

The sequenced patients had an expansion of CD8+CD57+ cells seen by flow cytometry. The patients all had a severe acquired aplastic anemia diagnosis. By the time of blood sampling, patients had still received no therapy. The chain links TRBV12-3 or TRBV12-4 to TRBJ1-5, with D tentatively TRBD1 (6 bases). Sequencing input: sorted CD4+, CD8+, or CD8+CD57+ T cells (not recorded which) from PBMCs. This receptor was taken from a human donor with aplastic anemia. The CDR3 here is CASSSQGIQPQHF. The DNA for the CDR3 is TGTGCCAGCAGTTCACAGGGAATTCAGCCCCAGCATTTT.